This T cell receptor beta chain was profiled in a study of blood T cell repertoires in COVID-19. Study-level information: COVID-19 samples from acute and convalescent phases originated in the United States, Italy and Spain. T cells, B-cell-depleted T cells, or PBMCs supplied cDNA or gDNA.

V was cut by 3 bases and J by 0 bases, with 7 bases left in between. The germline CDR1 and CDR2 sequences are SGHRS and YFSETQ. This CDR3 is 14 amino acids long. This clone was observed a handful of times. Under the authors' procedure: The authors estimated nucleated cell counts from reference gene primer amplification. Data came from immunoSEQ multiplex PCR; TCRdb stores just in-frame clones and leaves some out. The DNA was the basis for D and trimming; V, J and clone size are from that table. This table has roughly 150,000 clones, approximately 87% appearing once. The sequence was obtained from a human donor in a cohort sampled during active COVID-19. This chain joins TRBV5-1 and TRBJ1-3; TRBD1 is a possible D gene (5 bases). The sequencing input was peripheral blood. CDR3 protein: CASSSGGSGNTIYF. In DNA form, the CDR3 reads TGCGCCAGCAGCTCCGGGGGCTCTGGAAACACCATATATTTT.